Listed here is a single T cell receptor beta chain. The antigen is undetermined. The entry originates in a study of T cells expressing NK-cell markers. Study in general: Repertoires of TCR beta were obtained from T cells sorted as CD3+CD56+NKG2C+, CD3+CD56+NKG2C- and CD3+CD56-NKG2C+. Seropositivity for HCMV was found in seven of the eight sequenced donors, with one seronegative.

This CDR3 spans 16 amino acids. Germline values: CDR1 KGHDR, CDR2 SFDVKD. Whole-study findings and limits: Top CD8+ clonotypes included the dominant CD3+CD56+NKG2C+ clonotypes in six donors. One observes that, in several donors, these clonotypes were also the leading ones within the CD3+CD56-NKG2C+ fraction.

TCRdb re-called the 5' RACE reads and catalogs CDR3 proteins one per entry, DNA excluded. This sample's clone table lists about 260,000 distinct CDR3 sequences. The receptor was isolated from a young man in good health. The chain links TRBV24-1 to TRBJ2-1; TCRdb's D gene call, TRBD1, goes unchecked for lack of DNA. The sequencing input was blood T cells: a sorted CD56 or NKG2C T cell subset, CD4+ or CD8+ T cells, or bulk PBMC T cells (not recorded which). This CDR3 reads CATSDPVGTNNNEQFF.